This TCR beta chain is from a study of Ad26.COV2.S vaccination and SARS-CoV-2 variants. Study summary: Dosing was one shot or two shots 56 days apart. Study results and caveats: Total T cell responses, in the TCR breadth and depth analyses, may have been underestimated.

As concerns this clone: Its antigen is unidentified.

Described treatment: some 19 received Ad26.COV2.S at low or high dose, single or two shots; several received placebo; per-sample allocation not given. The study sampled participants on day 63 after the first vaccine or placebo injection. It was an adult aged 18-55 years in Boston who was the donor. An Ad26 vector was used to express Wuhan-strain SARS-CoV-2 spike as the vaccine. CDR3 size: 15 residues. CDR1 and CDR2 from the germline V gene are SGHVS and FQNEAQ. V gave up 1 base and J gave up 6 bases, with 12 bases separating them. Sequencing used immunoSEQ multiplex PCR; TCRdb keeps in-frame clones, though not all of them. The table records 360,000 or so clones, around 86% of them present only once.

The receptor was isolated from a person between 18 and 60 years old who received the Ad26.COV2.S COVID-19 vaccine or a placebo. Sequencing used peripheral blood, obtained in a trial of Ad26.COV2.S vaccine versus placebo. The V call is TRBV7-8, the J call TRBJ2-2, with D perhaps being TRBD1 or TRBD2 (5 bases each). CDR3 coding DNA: TGTGCCAGCAGCTTAGAGGTTATGGGGGCCGGGGAGCTGTTTTTT. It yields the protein CASSLEVMGAGELFF.